Reported below is one TCR beta chain. This sample was included in a study of blood T cell repertoires in COVID-19. Looking at the study overall: COVID-19 samples from acute and convalescent phases originated in the United States, Italy and Spain. Sample material is recorded as cDNA or gDNA derived from T cells, B-cell-depleted T cells, or PBMCs.

The CDR3 contains 14 residues. V lost 2 bases to trimming and J lost 7 bases, with 12 bases between them. Germline assignment: CDR1 PRHDT and CDR2 FYEKMQ (reference sequence). How the authors handled the data: Reference gene primer amplification gave nucleated cell count estimates. The data were produced by immunoSEQ multiplex PCR, yet TCRdb's version contains in-frame clones alone and is incomplete. That table furnishes V, J and clone size, whereas the DNA furnished D and trimming. The profile shows 190,000 or so clones, more than 75% of them singletons. This chain joins TRBV13 and TRBJ2-1; weak D call: TRBD2 (6 bases). What was sequenced was PBMCs or T cells enriched from blood (not recorded which). The TCR originated in a woman in her 30s who had recovered from COVID-19. The CDR3 protein is CASSLWGERNEQFF. The CDR3 DNA sequence: TGTGCCAGCAGCTTATGGGGGGAGAGGAATGAGCAGTTCTTC.